This T cell receptor beta chain came from a study of regulatory T cells in long-lasting Graves disease. According to the study, TCR beta libraries were built with iRepertoire HTBI primers and CDR3-region Arm-PCR. TCRdb ran MiXCR on the multiplex PCR reads and lists one entry per CDR3 protein. This table has 300,000 to 400,000 distinct CDR3 sequences, roughly a sixth appearing once. Stated time point: newly diagnosed GD, antithyroid drugs for less than 3 months. Preparation of the TCR library used RNA extracted from PBMCs. Findings and caveats of the study: Among persistent patients, a larger number of public clonotypes were shared (about 3,000) than among newly diagnosed patients (just over 950). Small numbers of samples may have cut accuracy. Persistent cases of Graves' showed reduced TCR diversity relative to newly diagnosed patients.

The table lists this clonotype with many counts. The antigen remains unidentified. The sequence derives from a female donor with Graves disease. The material was peripheral blood mononuclear cells (PBMCs), obtained at new diagnosis, from a patient treated with antithyroid drugs.

DNA for the CDR3: TGTGCCAGCAGTCCGGACAGGATTAATTCACCCCTCCACTTT. Its protein is CASSPDRINSPLHF. The V gene is TRBV5-5, the J gene TRBJ1-6, with 7 bases matching TRBD1. The J segment lost 6 bases and the V segment lost 5 bases, leaving 5 bases of the junction unmatched. CDR3 length equals 14 residues. Germline lookup yields CDR1 SGHKS and CDR2 YYEKEE (reference sequence).